This T cell receptor (beta chain) appears in the sequencing data of a study of cytomegalovirus exposure and HLA in healthy donors (dated by TCRdb to the late 2010s). Broadly, across the study: According to an earlier analysis of 550 to 700 of the donors, roughly 180 million T cells yielded over 100 million unique TCR beta sequences and approximately 300 Gb of sequence data. All discovery cohort repertoires had been generated using a single sequencing platform. The number of typed donors differed by locus: about 620-640 for A, B, C, DRB1 and DQB1; 500 to 550 for DQA1; 606 for DPA1; and 400 to 480 for DPB1. Of the 300 to 450 genotyped donors, less than 85% were placed in the genetic ancestry cluster associated with self-reported Caucasian donors. Along with the roughly 700-subject first cohort, a separate validation cohort of over a hundred different subjects was used. A later analysis re-examined previously published TCR beta repertoires from about 670 donors and added high-resolution HLA genotyping to investigate patterns of TCR occurrence. A few DR-DQ haplotypes were treated as single units for association and clustering because of strong linkage in the cohort. Alongside the repertoire data, information on donor age, sex, ethnicity and CMV serostatus was compiled. Rather than drawing on any new phenotypic data, the later analysis identified candidate immune exposures from TCR beta sequences and the way those sequences occurred across donors. The study aimed to test whether cataloging public T cell receptors could reveal signatures of past pathogen exposure. An early release that covered approximately 600 HLA-typed donors contained approximately 300 gigabases of sequencing data and around 85 million unique TCR sequences. HLA typing covered class I and class II loci at four-digit resolution. Among 350 to 400 genotyped donors of the cohort, an average of 235,054 unique TCR beta nucleotide sequences were sequenced per donor, roughly 18% of them non-productive. In an earlier analysis of 500 to 650 of the donors, high-throughput TCR beta sequencing was used to judge whether each TCR beta V gene segment behaved as functional or pseudogenic. In a later genetic analysis, genome-wide SNP genotypes for about three fifths of the roughly 670 donors were used, and that subset was treated as a discovery cohort. The study profiled the T cell repertoires of under 850 subjects by immunosequencing and related them to cytomegalovirus serostatus. The study combined high-throughput TCR immunosequencing, statistical association of individual TCRs with disease status, and machine learning to predict cytomegalovirus infection status. Study-wide conclusions, independent of this receptor: In a later analysis, the rate of TCR association differed among HLA loci, with DRB1 alleles having the most associated TCRs and HLA-C alleles having the fewest. In vitro tests confirmed that a few of the cytomegalovirus-associated TCR beta chains recognize cytomegalovirus antigens. An association between a missense DCLRE1C variant and V-gene and J-gene trimming of TCR beta chains was found in a later genetic analysis and replicated in an independent cohort. Most TCR sequences were observed very rarely across donors, whereas some public TCRs were present in many individuals. According to the authors, the approach could potentially be generalized to other disease states and immunological phenotypes. In an earlier analysis of some 500 of the donors, most TCR beta V segments appeared in productive rearrangements about 87% or about 30% of the time, broadly matching IMGT annotations. The cohort was sequenced for TCR beta chains only, and without alpha or paired-chain data the features that could be detected were limited. Linkage disequilibrium might explain the correlated functional status among segregating V segments, but an unknown experimental factor could not be ruled out. A further reported finding was that TCR beta sequences accurately predicted the HLA-A and HLA-B alleles for most subjects in the first cohort. Several of the top co-occurrence clusters appeared to be linked to parvovirus B19, influenza, CMV and Epstein-Barr virus, according to a later analysis. In a later analysis, HLA-associated TCR beta chains showed more clonal expansion and lower generation probabilities than non-associated chains that were equally common. At a false discovery rate of 0.05, a later analysis linked 16,951 TCR beta sequences to specific HLA alleles. A cluster of highly shared sequence variants was judged likely to be a technical artifact of the sequencing pipeline. The only immune exposure information available for the cohort was CMV serostatus. The presence/absence analyses assumed that sequencing depth was roughly uniform across donors, and that assumption may not be true. Because HLA typing was missing for some donors at each locus, association tests included only the typed subset. Cytomegalovirus status was reported to be diagnosed by the classifier with high specificity and sensitivity in both the original and validation cohorts. The study listed 164 TCR beta chains as associated with cytomegalovirus. Some IMGT-functional V segments, including TRBV6-2 and TRBV6-3, could not be distinguished by the 87-base-pair reads and were therefore excluded. Most CMV-associated TCR beta chains appeared to be HLA-restricted in a later analysis, and the HLA associations seemed to be driven largely by CMV exposure. Because counts were too low, 15 to 20 rarely observed V segments, including chromosome 9 orphons, were excluded from the earlier analysis of fewer than 650 of the donors. Strong co-occurrence of HLA alleles, especially DR and DQ, made assigning TCR associations to individual alleles difficult. According to a later genetic analysis, donors in an Asian-associated ancestry cluster had fewer N-insertions in productive TCRs than the approximately 630-donor mean.

The cohort was made up of about 670 healthy bone marrow donors. At the time of sampling, every cohort member was nominally healthy, though immune exposures that went unrecorded were likely present. The donor tested CMV seronegative and was one of the 352 seronegative cohort members. A peripheral blood sample was provided by each donor, and peripheral blood mononuclear cells were used for TCR beta sequencing. The Qiagen DNeasy Blood Extraction Kit was used to extract genomic DNA from the blood cell samples. For this clone: Its antigen is unknown. Per-base quality was not reported, and no clone a single base away is much larger than it.

Preparation of the library involved the immunoSEQ multiplex PCR assay. The multiplex PCR relied on a mix of 60 forward primers for TCR Vbeta segments and 13 reverse primers for TCR Jbeta segments. The CDR3 region of rearranged TCR beta genes was amplified from genomic DNA with a multiplex PCR assay. The Illumina HiSeq System was used to sequence the amplified TCR beta libraries as 87-base-pair reads. The authors' analysis ran thus. A later analysis tallied around 80 million unique TCR beta chains across the 666 repertoires, and about 10 million of those chains were shared by two or more donors. Raw reads were error-corrected and collapsed into unique sequences with a nearest-neighbor algorithm that merged closely related sequences to remove PCR and sequencing errors. To assign V, D and J gene segments, CDR3 sequences were aligned to IMGT reference sequences. Each retained sequence needed at least a six-nucleotide match to both a V gene segment and a J gene segment. A rearrangement was called productive if the CDR3 had no stop codons and remained in frame with V and J, and every other rearrangement was called non-productive. Following IMGT convention, CDR3 was defined as the stretch from the second conserved V-encoded cysteine to the conserved J-encoded phenylalanine. In an earlier analysis of some 550 of the donors, sequences lacking an unambiguous match to a single V gene segment were excluded. In an earlier analysis of approximately 500 of the donors, a V segment was called functional when productive rearrangements were above 56.7%, and segregating when the standard deviation between donors exceeded 5%. A statistical classification framework was developed to diagnose cytomegalovirus status using the catalog of TCR beta chain sequences. V and J gene assignment, in a later analysis, came from comparing TCR nucleotide sequences with IMGT/GENE-DB human TR gene sequences. A later analysis assigned CDR3 sequences and most-parsimonious VDJ recombination scenarios with the TCRdist pipeline. In a later analysis, each TCR beta chain was defined by its CDR3 amino acid sequence together with its V-gene family, and reads lacking a unique V-gene family were excluded. A later analysis removed 592 highly shared, low-generation-probability nucleotide sequences to deal with suspected cross-contamination and a sequencing artifact. In a later analysis, a clonal expansion index for each public chain was calculated from normalized within-repertoire ranks of inferred template counts. A later analysis computed generation probabilities with a VDJ recombination model fitted to out-of-frame rearrangements, and checked the results against IGoR. Hypergeometric tests were used in a later analysis to score TCR-TCR, TCR-HLA and TCR-CMV co-occurrence, with a repertoire-size bias correction applied to the TCR pairs. False discovery rates were estimated in a later analysis by permuting HLA or CMV assignments 20 times. In a later analysis, co-occurring TCRs were grouped with DBSCAN, and TCRdist sequence similarity was added when clustering was performed within HLA-allele-positive subsets. Co-occurrence clustering excluded repertoires with fewer than 30,000 or more than 120,000 public chains, plus five with anomalous nucleotide sharing. The table comes from immuneACCESS by way of TCRdb, which keeps in-frame sequences with V and J called. Part of the clones is missing from these tables; in studies checked, under half for an unresolved V gene and the rest for unknown reasons. V, J and clone size are those of that table, while D and trimming were read from the DNA. A total of roughly 200,000 clones appear in this sample, roughly four fifths of them only once. The top ten constitute less than 3% of the sample.

From the cysteine up to the phenylalanine, the CDR3 has a length of 14 residues. Only the CDR3 part of the read is kept: 42 bases, read in frame from the first base. CDR1 and CDR2, looked up from the germline V gene, are SNHLY and FYNNEI. A distance of 14 bases separates the germline ends of V and J, which lose 7 bases and 5 bases respectively. The receptor was derived from a woman between 35 and 50 years old in good health and CMV-seronegative. Here the chain combines TRBV2 and TRBJ2-2; no D gene call is confident. Sequencing was done on a sample of PBMCs. The CDR3 corresponds to CASTPTIATGELFF. The DNA sequence is given as TGTGCCAGCACTCCGACAATTGCTACCGGGGAGCTGTTTTTT.